This TCR beta chain was identified in a study of post-analysis software for immune sequencing data. The TCR beta cDNA libraries contained unique molecular identifiers. From the PCR reads, TCRdb called clonotypes with MiXCR, one entry per CDR3 protein. The sample records hundreds of thousands of distinct CDR3 sequences, more than 50% being singletons. V was clipped by 8 bases and J by 5 bases; unmatched bases: 5. Looked up from germline, CDR1 is SNHLY and CDR2 is FYNNEI. The CDR3 length is 12 residues. This clonotype has just a few counts. Its antigen is unknown. General study results and limits: In patients, roughly five TRBV segments were more frequent than in controls, with TRBV5-6, TRBV5-1 and TRBV20-1 among them.

The V gene is TRBV2, the J gene TRBJ2-7; 8 bases fit TRBD1. The receptor comes from a girl aged 2-10 years with multiple sclerosis. Sequenced sample: blood. CDR3 DNA sequence: TGTGCCAGCCGGAACAGGGGGAACGAGCAGTACTTC. It is translated as CASRNRGNEQYF.